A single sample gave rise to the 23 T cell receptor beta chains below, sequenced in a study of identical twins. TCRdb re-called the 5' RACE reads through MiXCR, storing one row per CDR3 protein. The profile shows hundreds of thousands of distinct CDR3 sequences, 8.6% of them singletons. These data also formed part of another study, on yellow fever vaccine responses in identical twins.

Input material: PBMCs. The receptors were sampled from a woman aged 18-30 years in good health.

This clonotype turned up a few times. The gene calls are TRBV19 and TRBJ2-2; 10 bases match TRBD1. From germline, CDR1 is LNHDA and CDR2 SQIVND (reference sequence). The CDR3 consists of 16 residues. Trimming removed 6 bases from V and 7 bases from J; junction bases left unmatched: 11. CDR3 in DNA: TGTGCCAGTAGAAGATCCGGGACAGGGGTTAACGGGGAGCTGTTTTTT. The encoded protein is CASRRSGTGVNGELFF.

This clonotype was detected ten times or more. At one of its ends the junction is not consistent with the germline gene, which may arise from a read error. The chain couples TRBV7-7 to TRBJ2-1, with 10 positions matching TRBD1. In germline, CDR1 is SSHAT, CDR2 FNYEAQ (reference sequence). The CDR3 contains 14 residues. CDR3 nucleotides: TGTGCTAGCAGCACCCGACAGGGGGCGAATGAGCAGTTCTTC. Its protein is CASSTRQGANEQFF. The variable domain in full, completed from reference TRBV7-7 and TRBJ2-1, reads GAGVSQSPRYKVTKRGQDVTLRCDPISSHATLYWYQQALGQGPEFLTYFNYEAQPDKSGLPSDRFSAERPEGSISTLTIQRTEQRDSAMYRCASSTRQGANEQFFGPGTRLTVL.

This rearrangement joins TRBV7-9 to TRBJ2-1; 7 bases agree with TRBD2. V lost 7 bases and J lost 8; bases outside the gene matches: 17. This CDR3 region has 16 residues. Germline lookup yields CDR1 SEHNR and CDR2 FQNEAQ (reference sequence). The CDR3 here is CASIGRESGKGYEQFF. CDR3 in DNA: TGTGCCAGCATCGGACGAGAGAGCGGGAAAGGGTATGAGCAGTTCTTC.

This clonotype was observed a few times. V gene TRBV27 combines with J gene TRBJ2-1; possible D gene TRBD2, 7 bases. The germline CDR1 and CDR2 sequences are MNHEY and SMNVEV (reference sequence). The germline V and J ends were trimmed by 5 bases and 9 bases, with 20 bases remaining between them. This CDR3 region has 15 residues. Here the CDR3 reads CASSLRVGGQGEQFF. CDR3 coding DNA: TGTGCCAGCAGTCTCCGCGTGGGGGGGCAGGGTGAGCAGTTCTTC.

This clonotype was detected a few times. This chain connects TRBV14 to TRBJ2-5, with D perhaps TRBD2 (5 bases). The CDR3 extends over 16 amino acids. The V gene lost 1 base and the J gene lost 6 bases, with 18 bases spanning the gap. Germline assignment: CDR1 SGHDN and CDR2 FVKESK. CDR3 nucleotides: TGTGCCAGCAGCCAAGGGGAGTCCTTCACCGGGAAGACCCAGTACTTC. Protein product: CASSQGESFTGKTQYF.

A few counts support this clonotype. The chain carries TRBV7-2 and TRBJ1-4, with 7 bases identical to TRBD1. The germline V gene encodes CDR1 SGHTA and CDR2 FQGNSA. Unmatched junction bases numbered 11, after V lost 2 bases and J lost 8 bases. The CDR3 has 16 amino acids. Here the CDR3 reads CASSLSDRVPGEKLFF. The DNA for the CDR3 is TGTGCCAGCAGCTTATCCGACAGGGTACCCGGGGAAAAACTGTTTTTT.

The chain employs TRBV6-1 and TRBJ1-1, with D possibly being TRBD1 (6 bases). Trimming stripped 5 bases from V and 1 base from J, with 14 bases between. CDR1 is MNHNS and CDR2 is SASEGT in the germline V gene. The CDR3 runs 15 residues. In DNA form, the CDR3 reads TGTGCCAGCAGTCCCCCCGGGACACCGAACACTGAAGCTTTCTTT. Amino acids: CASSPPGTPNTEAFF.

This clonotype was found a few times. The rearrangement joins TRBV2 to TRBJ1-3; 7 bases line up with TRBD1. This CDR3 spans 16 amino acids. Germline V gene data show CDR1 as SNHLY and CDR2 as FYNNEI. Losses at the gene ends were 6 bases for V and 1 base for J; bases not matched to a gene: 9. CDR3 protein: CASSRPGTESGNTIYF. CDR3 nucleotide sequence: TGTGCCAGCAGCCGTCCCGGGACAGAATCTGGAAACACCATATATTTT.

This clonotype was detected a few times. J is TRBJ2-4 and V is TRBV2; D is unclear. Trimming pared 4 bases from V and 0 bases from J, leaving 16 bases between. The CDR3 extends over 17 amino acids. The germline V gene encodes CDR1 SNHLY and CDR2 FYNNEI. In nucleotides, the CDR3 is TGTGCCAGCAGTGGGCTTCCGGGCCTCCCAGCCAAAAACATTCAGTACTTC. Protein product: CASSGLPGLPAKNIQYF. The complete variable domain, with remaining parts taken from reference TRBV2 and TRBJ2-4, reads EPEVTQTPSHQVTQMGQEVILRCVPISNHLYFYWYRQILGQKVEFLVSFYNNEISEKSEIFDDQFSVERPDGSNFTLKIRSTKLEDSAMYFCASSGLPGLPAKNIQYFGAGTRLSVL.

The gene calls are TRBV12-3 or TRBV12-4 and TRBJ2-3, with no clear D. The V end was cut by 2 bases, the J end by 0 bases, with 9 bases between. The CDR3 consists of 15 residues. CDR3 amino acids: CASSLSSKSTDTQYF. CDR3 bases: TGTGCCAGCAGTTTAAGCTCTAAGAGCACAGATACGCAGTATTTT.

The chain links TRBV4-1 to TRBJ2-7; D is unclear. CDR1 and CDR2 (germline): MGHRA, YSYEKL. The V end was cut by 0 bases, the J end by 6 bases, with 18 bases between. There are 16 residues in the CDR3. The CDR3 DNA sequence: TGCGCCAGCAGCCAAGAAGGAAGTTTGGGCCTGAGCGAGCAGTACTTC. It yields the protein CASSQEGSLGLSEQYF.

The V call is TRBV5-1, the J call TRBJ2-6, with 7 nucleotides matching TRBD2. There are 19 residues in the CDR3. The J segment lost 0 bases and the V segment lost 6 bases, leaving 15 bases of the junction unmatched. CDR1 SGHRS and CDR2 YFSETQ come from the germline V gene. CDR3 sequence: CASTPMSLLASSGANVLTF. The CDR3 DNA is TGCGCCAGCACGCCGATGTCCCTACTAGCGTCCTCTGGGGCCAACGTCCTGACTTTC.

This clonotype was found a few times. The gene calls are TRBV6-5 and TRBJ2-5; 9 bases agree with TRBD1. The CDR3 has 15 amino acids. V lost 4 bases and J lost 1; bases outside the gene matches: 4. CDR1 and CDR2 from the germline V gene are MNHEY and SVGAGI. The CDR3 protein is CASSSGQGSQETQYF. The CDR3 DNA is TGTGCCAGCAGTTCCGGACAGGGGTCCCAAGAGACCCAGTACTTC.

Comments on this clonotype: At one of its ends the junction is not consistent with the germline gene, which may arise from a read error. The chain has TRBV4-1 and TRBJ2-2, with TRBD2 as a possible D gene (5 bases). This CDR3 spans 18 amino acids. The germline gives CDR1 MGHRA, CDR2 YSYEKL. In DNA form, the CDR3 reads TGCGCCAGCAGCCAAGATCGAATTGACTTAAGCGGCGCCGGGGAGCTGCTTTTT. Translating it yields CASSQDRIDLSGAGELLF.

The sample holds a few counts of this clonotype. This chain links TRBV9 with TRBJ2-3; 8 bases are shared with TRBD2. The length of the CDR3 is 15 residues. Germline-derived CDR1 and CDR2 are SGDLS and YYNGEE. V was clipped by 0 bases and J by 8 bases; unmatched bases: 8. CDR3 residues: CASSVVTGGQGTQYF. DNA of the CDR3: TGTGCCAGCAGCGTAGTGACGGGGGGGCAGGGTACGCAGTATTTT.

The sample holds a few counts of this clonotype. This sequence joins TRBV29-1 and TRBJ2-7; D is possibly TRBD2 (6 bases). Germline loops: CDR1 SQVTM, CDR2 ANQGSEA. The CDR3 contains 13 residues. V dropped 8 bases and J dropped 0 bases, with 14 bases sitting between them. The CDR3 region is CSIWVTSSYEQYF. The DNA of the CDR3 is TGCAGCATTTGGGTGACTAGCTCCTACGAGCAGTACTTC.

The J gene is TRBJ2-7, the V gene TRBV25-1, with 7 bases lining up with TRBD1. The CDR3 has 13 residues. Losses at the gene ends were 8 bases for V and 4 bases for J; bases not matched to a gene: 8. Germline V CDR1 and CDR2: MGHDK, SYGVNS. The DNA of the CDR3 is TGTGCCAGCGCTAAGGGGGCCTTATACGAGCAGTACTTC. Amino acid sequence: CASAKGALYEQYF.

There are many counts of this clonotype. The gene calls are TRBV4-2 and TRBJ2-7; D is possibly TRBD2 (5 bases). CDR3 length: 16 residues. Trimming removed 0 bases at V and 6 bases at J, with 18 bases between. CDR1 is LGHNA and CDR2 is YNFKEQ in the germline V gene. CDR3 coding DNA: TGTGCCAGCAGCCAAGAAGGCCTAGGGAGTGGCTTCGAGCAGTACTTC. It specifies CASSQEGLGSGFEQYF.

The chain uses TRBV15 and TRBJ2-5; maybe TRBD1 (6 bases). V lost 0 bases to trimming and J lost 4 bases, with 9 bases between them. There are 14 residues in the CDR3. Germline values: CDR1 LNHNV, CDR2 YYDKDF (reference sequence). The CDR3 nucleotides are TGTGCCACCAGCAGAGAAACAGGGTCAGAGACCCAGTACTTC. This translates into CATSRETGSETQYF. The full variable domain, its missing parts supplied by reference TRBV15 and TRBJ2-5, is DAMVIQNPRYQVTQFGKPVTLSCSQTLNHNVMYWYQQKSSQAPKLLFHYYDKDFNNEADTPDNFQSRRPNTSFCFLDIRSPGLGDTAMYLCATSRETGSETQYFGPGTRLLVL.

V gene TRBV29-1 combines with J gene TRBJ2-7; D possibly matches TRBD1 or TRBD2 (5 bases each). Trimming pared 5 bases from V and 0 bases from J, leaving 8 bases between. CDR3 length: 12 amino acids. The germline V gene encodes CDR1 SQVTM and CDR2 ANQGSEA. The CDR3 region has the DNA TGCAGCGTTATGGGGACCTCCTACGAGCAGTACTTC. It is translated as CSVMGTSYEQYF.

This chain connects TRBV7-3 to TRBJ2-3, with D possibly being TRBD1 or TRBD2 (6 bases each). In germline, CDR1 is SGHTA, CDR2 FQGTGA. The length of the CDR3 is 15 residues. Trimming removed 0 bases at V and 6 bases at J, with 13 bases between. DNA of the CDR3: TGTGCCAGCAGCTTAACGGGGGGCCCTTCCGATACGCAGTATTTT. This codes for CASSLTGGPSDTQYF.

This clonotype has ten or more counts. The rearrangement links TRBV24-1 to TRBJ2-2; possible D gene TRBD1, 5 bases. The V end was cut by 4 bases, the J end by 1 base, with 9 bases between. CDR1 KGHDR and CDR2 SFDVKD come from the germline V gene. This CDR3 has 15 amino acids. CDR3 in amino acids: CATSDPGQNTGELFF. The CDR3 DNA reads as TGTGCCACCAGTGACCCAGGACAGAACACCGGGGAGCTGTTTTTT.

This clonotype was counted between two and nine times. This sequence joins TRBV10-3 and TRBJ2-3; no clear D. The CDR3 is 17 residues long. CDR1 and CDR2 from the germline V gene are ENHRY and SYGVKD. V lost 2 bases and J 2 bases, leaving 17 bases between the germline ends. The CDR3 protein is CAISEVALGKYTDTQYF. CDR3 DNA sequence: TGTGCCATCAGTGAGGTAGCACTGGGAAAATACACAGATACGCAGTATTTT.